Below, 17 T cell receptor beta chains from the same sample are listed, as sequenced in a study of neurological immune-mediated disorders. Time point given: longitudinal time-point 2. TCRdb reanalysed the 5' RACE reads using MiXCR and keeps one entry per CDR3 protein. This table holds under 40,000 distinct CDR3 sequences, around 13% found once. The specimen was PBMCs. Every receptor here comes from a woman in her 40s in good health.

The table lists this clonotype with many counts. The CDR3 nucleotides are TGTGCCAGCAGTGATGACTACGAGCAGTACTTC. Amino acid sequence: CASSDDYEQYF. J is TRBJ2-7 and V is TRBV6-2 or TRBV6-3, with unresolved D. The V and J ends lost 5 bases and 3 bases respectively, with 5 bases between them. The CDR3 is made up of 11 amino acids. Germline V gene data show CDR1 as MNHEY and CDR2 as SVGEGT.

This clonotype occurred many times. This chain uses TRBV6-5 with TRBJ1-6; TRBD1 is a possible D gene (5 bases). CDR1 is MNHEY and CDR2 is SVGAGI in the germline V gene. This CDR3 region has 18 residues. Trimming pared 0 bases from V and 9 bases from J, leaving 21 bases between. The CDR3 nucleotides read TGTGCCAGCAGTTACTCTTACGGTTTCTCGGGGCTGCGTTCACCCCTCCACTTT. It is translated as CASSYSYGFSGLRSPLHF.

The chain couples TRBV7-2 to TRBJ2-7, with 8 bases that match TRBD1. Germline-derived CDR1 and CDR2 are SGHTA and FQGNSA. This CDR3 is 16 amino acids long. V was pared by 4 bases and J by 6 bases, with 14 bases of the junction left unmatched. CDR3 DNA: TGTGCCAGCAGCTCGGATGGGACAGGCCTCTCTCGCGAGCAGTACTTC. It translates to CASSSDGTGLSREQYF.

This clonotype was seen many times. V usage is TRBV6-1 and J usage is TRBJ2-1; D gene unclear. Trimming took off 4 bases at V and 0 bases at J, with 7 bases between the two ends. The germline V gene encodes CDR1 MNHNS and CDR2 SASEGT. CDR3 size: 14 residues. This CDR3 is CASSAHDSYNEQFF. The DNA for the CDR3 is TGTGCCAGCAGTGCGCATGACTCCTACAATGAGCAGTTCTTC.

This clonotype has a count of ten or more. In DNA, the CDR3 is TGTGCCAGCAGCGGGGGGACTAGTTACATCGAGACCCAGTACTTC. Encoded protein: CASSGGTSYIETQYF. This rearrangement joins TRBV9 to TRBJ2-5, with 8 bases aligning to TRBD2. Looked up from germline, CDR1 is SGDLS and CDR2 is YYNGEE. V shed 3 bases and J 5 bases; nucleotides not matched to a gene: 9. The CDR3 runs 15 residues.

This rearrangement joins TRBV12-3 or TRBV12-4 to TRBJ2-1, with D possibly called TRBD1 or TRBD2 (5 bases each). This CDR3 has 17 residues. Trimming took off 6 bases at V and 4 bases at J, with 22 bases between the two ends. CDR3 in DNA: TGTGCCAGCAGGTACGAGACAGTAGGGACCGATTACAATGAGCAGTTCTTC. Amino acid sequence: CASRYETVGTDYNEQFF.

This clonotype was detected many times. The chain recombines TRBV25-1 with TRBJ2-5; D gene uncertain. The CDR3 totals 14 residues. The V end lost 1 base, the J end lost 5 bases, and 11 bases lay between the germline ends. In germline, CDR1 is MGHDK, CDR2 SYGVNS. The CDR3 is CASSEFRSSETQYF. The DNA for the CDR3 is TGTGCCAGCAGTGAATTTCGCAGTTCTGAGACCCAGTACTTC.

The table lists this clonotype with many counts. V gene TRBV7-8 combines with J gene TRBJ1-2, with TRBD1 as a possible D gene (5 bases). Trimming removed 3 bases at V and 2 bases at J, with 13 bases between. CDR3 length: 15 amino acids. Germline V gives CDR1 SGHVS, CDR2 FQNEAQ. The CDR3 DNA reads TGTGCCAGCAGCTTGAGGGACTTTCCCAACTATGGCTACACCTTC. Amino acid sequence: CASSLRDFPNYGYTF.

This clonotype was detected ten times or more. The genes are TRBV29-1 and TRBJ2-1; 8 bases agree with TRBD2. The CDR3 consists of 15 residues. CDR1 is SQVTM and CDR2 is ANQGSEA in the germline V gene. Losses at the gene ends were 3 bases for V and 6 bases for J; bases not matched to a gene: 10. CDR3 nucleotide sequence: TGCAGCGTTGACGAACGGGGGGGAAGGGGCAATGAGCAGTTCTTC. It encodes CSVDERGGRGNEQFF.

This clonotype was seen repeatedly, ten times or more. The chain joins TRBV5-1 to TRBJ1-4; D is uncertain. The germline gives CDR1 SGHRS, CDR2 YFSETQ. Trimming removed 4 bases at V and 8 bases at J, with 21 bases between. CDR3 length: 16 amino acids. The DNA for the CDR3 is TGCGCCAGCAGCCGGAACACGGATGAGTGGTGGGAAAAACTGTTTTTT. As protein: CASSRNTDEWWEKLFF.

The rearrangement joins TRBV5-5 to TRBJ2-1; 14 nucleotides line up with TRBD2. The trim removed 0 bases at V and 0 bases at J, leaving 8 bases unmatched. CDR3 length equals 20 residues. Germline CDR1 and CDR2: SGHKS and YYEKEE (reference sequence). CDR3 protein: CASSLAGTSGGPSSYNEQFF. The CDR3 coding sequence is TGTGCCAGCAGCTTGGCTGGGACTAGCGGGGGCCCAAGCTCCTACAATGAGCAGTTCTTC.

In this sample, this clonotype turned up many times. The gene calls are TRBV20-1 and TRBJ1-4, with no clear D. Between the trimmed V and J ends, which lost 6 bases and 11 bases, there was a span of 13 bases. CDR1 and CDR2 from the germline V gene are DFQATT and SNEGSKA (reference sequence). This CDR3 is built from 11 residues. This CDR3 is CSAGEGRKLFF. The CDR3 DNA is TGCAGTGCCGGAGAGGGTCGGAAACTGTTTTTT.

This clonotype has ten or more counts. The chain is built from TRBV5-1 and TRBJ1-1; tentative D call: TRBD1 (6 bases). The germline V gene has CDR1 SGHRS and CDR2 YFSETQ. V shed 4 bases and J shed 5 bases, with 18 bases lying between them. CDR3 length: 15 amino acids. The CDR3 coding sequence is TGCGCCAGCAGCGGGAGTGGACAGCCTTTTACTGAAGCTTTCTTT. Translated: CASSGSGQPFTEAFF.

This clonotype was seen repeatedly, ten times or more. This chain connects TRBV5-6 to TRBJ2-2; no clear D gene. Trimming removed 3 bases from V and 1 base from J, with 10 bases in between. Per the germline V gene, CDR1 is SGHDT and CDR2 is YYEEEE. The CDR3 is made up of 15 amino acids. CDR3 residues: CASSSGPGNTGELFF. The CDR3 bases are TGTGCCAGCAGCTCTGGACCGGGGAACACCGGGGAGCTGTTTTTT.

This clonotype came up many times. The chain combines TRBV30 with TRBJ2-2; no definite D call. CDR1 is GTSNPN and CDR2 is SVGIG in the germline V gene (reference sequence). The ends were cut back, 0 bases at V and 5 bases at J, with 13 bases in the middle. The CDR3 totals 15 residues. The CDR3, as DNA: TGTGCCTGGAGTGTACTTGGTATAACGACCGGGGAGCTGTTTTTT. The encoded protein is CAWSVLGITTGELFF.

The chain employs TRBV10-2 and TRBJ2-1; the D gene is possibly TRBD1 (5 bases). Trimming shortened V by 8 bases and J by 3 bases, and 11 bases separated the two germline ends. Germline V gene sequence: CDR1 WSHSY, CDR2 SAAADI. The CDR3 has 13 amino acids. The DNA of the CDR3 is TGCGCCAGCTGGCAGGGATACTACAATGAGCAGTTCTTC. This sequence encodes CASWQGYYNEQFF.

This clonotype was detected ten times or more. The chain joins TRBV7-9 to TRBJ2-5; TRBD1 agrees at 8 bases. The V and J ends lost 1 base and 7 bases, in that order; junction bases with no gene match: 5. CDR3 length equals 14 residues. Germline lookup yields CDR1 SEHNR and CDR2 FQNEAQ (reference sequence). The CDR3 nucleotides read TGTGCCAGCAGCTTAGGCTGGCAGGGGGCGACCCAGTACTTC. This sequence encodes CASSLGWQGATQYF.